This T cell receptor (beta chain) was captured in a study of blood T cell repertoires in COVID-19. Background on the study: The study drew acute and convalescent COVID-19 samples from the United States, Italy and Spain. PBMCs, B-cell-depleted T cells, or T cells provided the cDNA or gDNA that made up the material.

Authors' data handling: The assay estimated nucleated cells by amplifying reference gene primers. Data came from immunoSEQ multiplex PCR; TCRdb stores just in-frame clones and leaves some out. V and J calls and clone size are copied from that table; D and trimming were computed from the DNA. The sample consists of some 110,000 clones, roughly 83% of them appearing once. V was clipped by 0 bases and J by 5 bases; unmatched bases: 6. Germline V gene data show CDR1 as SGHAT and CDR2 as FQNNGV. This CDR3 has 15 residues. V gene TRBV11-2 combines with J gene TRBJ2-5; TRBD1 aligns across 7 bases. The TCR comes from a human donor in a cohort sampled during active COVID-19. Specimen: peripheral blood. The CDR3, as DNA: TGTGCCAGCAGCTTAGATAACCTCAGGGGGGAGACCCAGTACTTC. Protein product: CASSLDNLRGETQYF. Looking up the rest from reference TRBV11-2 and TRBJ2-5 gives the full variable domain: EAGVAQSPRYKIIEKRQSVAFWCNPISGHATLYWYQQILGQGPKLLIQFQNNGVVDDSQLPKDRFSAERLKGVDSTLKIQPAKLEDSAVYLCASSLDNLRGETQYFGPGTRLLVL.